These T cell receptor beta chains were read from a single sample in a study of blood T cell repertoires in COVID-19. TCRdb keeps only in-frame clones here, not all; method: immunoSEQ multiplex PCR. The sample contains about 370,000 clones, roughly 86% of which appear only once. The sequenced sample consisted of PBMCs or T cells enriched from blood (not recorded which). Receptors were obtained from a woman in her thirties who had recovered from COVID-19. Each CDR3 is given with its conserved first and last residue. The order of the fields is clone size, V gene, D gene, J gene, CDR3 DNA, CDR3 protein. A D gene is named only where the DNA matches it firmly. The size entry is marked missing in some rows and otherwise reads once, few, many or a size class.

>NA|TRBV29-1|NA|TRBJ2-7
TGCAGCGTTGAGGACATTACCAACGAGCAGTACTTC
CSVEDITNEQYF
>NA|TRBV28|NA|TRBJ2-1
TGTGCCAGCAGTCGAGCCTTGGCTCGGGGTTACAATGAGCAGTTCTTC
CASSRALARGYNEQFF
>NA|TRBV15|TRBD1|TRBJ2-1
TGTGCCACCAGCAGGGGACAGGGCCCCCCCTACAATGAGCAGTTCTTC
CATSRGQGPPYNEQFF
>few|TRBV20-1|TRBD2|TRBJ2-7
TGCAGTGCTAGTTTAGCCGGGACTAGCTACGAGCAGTACTTC
CSASLAGTSYEQYF
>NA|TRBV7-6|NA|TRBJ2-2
TGTGCCAGCAGCCCATTGGCTGGCCTTGCGAACACCGGGGAGCTGTTTTTT
CASSPLAGLANTGELFF
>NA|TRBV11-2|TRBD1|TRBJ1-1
TGTGCCAGCAGCACGTACAGGACAGGGGGCATGACTTTCTTT
CASSTYRTGGMTFF
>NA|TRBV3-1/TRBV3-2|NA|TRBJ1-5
TGTGCCAGCAGCCAAGCCAATACCCCCCAGGACAATAGCAATCAGCCCCAGCATTTT
CASSQANTPQDNSNQPQHF
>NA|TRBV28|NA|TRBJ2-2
TGTGCCAGCAGACGTAGAACCGGGGAGCTGTTTTTT
CASRRRTGELFF
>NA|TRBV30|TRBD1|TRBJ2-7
TGTGCCTGGAGTAAATCACAGGGGAACGAGCAGTACTTC
CAWSKSQGNEQYF
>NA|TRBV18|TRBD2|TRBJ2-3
TGTGCCAGCTCACCCGCCCCCACTAGCGGGGTTATGGGTACGCAGTATTTT
CASSPAPTSGVMGTQYF
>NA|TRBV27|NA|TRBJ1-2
TGTGCCAGCAGTTTATCGAGAGTTAGGGGGTACTATGGCTACACCTTC
CASSLSRVRGYYGYTF
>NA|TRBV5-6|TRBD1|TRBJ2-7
TGTGCCAGCAGCTTGGTCGCAGGGGGTCGGGACTACGAGCAGTACTTC
CASSLVAGGRDYEQYF